These 11 T cell receptor beta chains originate from one sample sequenced in a study of cytomegalovirus exposure and HLA in healthy donors. Vbeta (60) and Jbeta (13) primers were used in the PCR. Measured with immunoSEQ multiplex PCR; TCRdb has only the in-frame clones, and not every one. The repertoire consists of fewer than 130,000 clones, with 79% occurring once and the leading ten covering more than 3%. The sample taken for sequencing was PBMCs. Source of these receptors: a woman aged 40 to 50 in good health and CMV-seronegative.

V and J are TRBV7-9 and TRBJ2-7; 7 bases align to TRBD1. With 6 bases clipped from V and 5 bases from J, the junction kept 4 bases outside the gene matches. This CDR3 spans 12 amino acids. The germline gives CDR1 SEHNR, CDR2 FQNEAQ (reference sequence). Written as DNA, the CDR3 is TGTGCCAGCAGGGTAGGGGGCGACGAGCAGTACTTC. Translated: CASRVGGDEQYF.

The V and J genes are TRBV5-1 and TRBJ2-2; 9 bases fit TRBD1. With V trimmed by 2 bases and J by 3 bases, 8 bases remained unmatched. The CDR3 totals 17 residues. The germline V gene encodes CDR1 SGHRS and CDR2 YFSETQ. The CDR3, as DNA: TGCGCCAGCAGCTTTAGGACAGGGGCCGGGGACACCGGGGAGCTGTTTTTT. This sequence encodes CASSFRTGAGDTGELFF.

The chain uses TRBV11-2 and TRBJ2-7; a weak D match, TRBD1 (5 bases). Germline loops: CDR1 SGHAT, CDR2 FQNNGV. This CDR3 is built from 17 residues. Trimming removed 1 base from V and 4 bases from J, with 20 bases in between. The CDR3 sequence: CASSLAAGQYLQYEQYF. The DNA of the CDR3 is TGTGCCAGCAGCTTAGCTGCAGGACAATACCTACAGTACGAGCAGTACTTC.

The chain joins TRBV27 to TRBJ2-5; TRBD1 might be the D (5 bases). This CDR3 has 14 residues. CDR1 and CDR2 (germline): MNHEY, SMNVEV (reference sequence). Trimming took 0 bases from V and 5 from J, leaving 10 bases between them. The CDR3 sequence: CASSLSGAEETQYF. CDR3 nucleotide sequence: TGTGCCAGCAGTTTATCAGGGGCGGAGGAGACCCAGTACTTC.

This clone was seen just once. This chain's CDR3 is CASSSPGTSGRTTGELFF. The CDR3 nucleotides are TGTGCCAGCAGCTCTCCCGGGACTAGCGGAAGGACCACCGGGGAGCTGTTTTTT. This rearrangement joins TRBV5-4 to TRBJ2-2, with 11 nucleotides matching TRBD2. The germline CDR1 and CDR2 sequences are SGHNT and YYREEE (reference sequence). The ends lost 3 bases at V and 4 bases at J; junction bases unmatched: 11. The CDR3 covers 18 residues.

This chain joins TRBV10-1 and TRBJ2-1; possibly TRBD2 for D (6 bases). Trimming stripped 4 bases from V and 9 bases from J, with 13 bases between. Germline V lookup: CDR1 WNHNN, CDR2 SYGVQD (reference sequence). The CDR3 sequence is 13 residues long. CDR3 in DNA: TGCGCCAGCAGTGCGTCACTAGCCGGTGAGCAGTTCTTC. Its protein product is CASSASLAGEQFF.

The V gene is TRBV9, the J gene TRBJ2-5, with TRBD1 matching 7 bases. Germline CDR1 SGDLS, CDR2 YYNGEE. The V segment lost 2 bases and the J segment 4 bases; nucleotides outside the gene matches: 11. The CDR3 extends over 16 amino acids. The CDR3 DNA sequence: TGTGCCAGCAGCGTCCGGGACAGCCCACCGGGAGAGACCCAGTACTTC. It translates to CASSVRDSPPGETQYF.

This clone was seen a single time. V gene TRBV5-1 combines with J gene TRBJ1-2; 8 positions agree with TRBD1. Germline loops: CDR1 SGHRS, CDR2 YFSETQ. The CDR3 is 15 residues long. V was pared by 0 bases and J by 4 bases, with 5 bases of the junction left unmatched. For the CDR3, the DNA is TGCGCCAGCAGCTTGGGTGACAGGGGCGGCTATGGCTACACCTTC. Protein product: CASSLGDRGGYGYTF.

V usage is TRBV28 and J usage is TRBJ2-5; 7 bases map to TRBD1. With V trimmed by 4 bases and J by 0 bases, 5 bases remained unmatched. The CDR3 has 15 residues. Germline lookup yields CDR1 MDHEN and CDR2 SYDVKM. CDR3 sequence: CASSSGTAYQETQYF. Written as DNA, the CDR3 is TGTGCCAGCAGTTCCGGGACAGCCTACCAAGAGACCCAGTACTTC. Complete variable domain (other parts from reference TRBV28 and TRBJ2-5): DVKVTQSSRYLVKRTGEKVFLECVQDMDHENMFWYRQDPGLGLRLIYFSYDVKMKEKGDIPEGYSVSREKKERFSLILESASTNQTSMYLCASSSGTAYQETQYFGPGTRLLVL.

This clone occurred a few times. The chain carries TRBV9 and TRBJ2-3; weak D call: TRBD2 (5 bases). Trimming left V 0 bases short and J 2 bases short, with 10 bases between. CDR3 size: 15 residues. Germline V gives CDR1 SGDLS, CDR2 YYNGEE. The DNA of the CDR3 is TGTGCCAGCAGCGTAGGAGCGGATCACACAGATACGCAGTATTTT. It translates to CASSVGADHTDTQYF.

The chain recombines TRBV9 with TRBJ2-1, with D perhaps matching TRBD1 (6 bases). The CDR3 is 13 amino acids. Trimming removed 0 bases at V and 6 bases at J, with 7 bases between. Germline CDR1 SGDLS, CDR2 YYNGEE. As DNA, the CDR3 is TGTGCCAGCAGCGTAGGACAGGTCAATGAGCAGTTCTTC. Its protein is CASSVGQVNEQFF.